Following are 20 T cell receptor beta chains from one sample sequenced in a study of OX40 agonist ivuxolimab in advanced cancers. The data were produced by immunoSEQ multiplex PCR, yet TCRdb's version contains in-frame clones alone and is incomplete. Here the sample spans tens of thousands of clones, roughly 90% being singletons. The specimen comprised CD4+ or CD8+ T cells sorted from blood, sampled in a trial of the OX40 agonist ivuxolimab. The receptors were sampled from an adult with an advanced solid tumor such as melanoma, head and neck, liver or kidney cancer.

In nucleotides, the CDR3 is TGCGCCAGCAGCCCTATAGCGGGAGGGGATACGCAGTATTTT. It codes for CASSPIAGGDTQYF. This chain uses TRBV4-3 with TRBJ2-3, with TRBD2 identical over 11 bases. The CDR3 is 14 residues long. CDR1 is LGHNA, CDR2 YSLEER, per germline. V dropped 4 bases and J dropped 6; count of bases not matched to a gene: 3.

This chain connects TRBV5-1 to TRBJ1-2; perhaps TRBD1 as D (5 bases). The germline V gene encodes CDR1 SGHRS and CDR2 YFSETQ. The CDR3 totals 14 residues. Trimming left V 0 bases short and J 8 bases short, with 14 bases between. The CDR3 coding sequence is TGCGCCAGCAGCTTGGCCGACAGCTGGGGCGGCTACACCTTC. Protein product: CASSLADSWGGYTF.

A single count supports this clone. V gene TRBV7-2 combines with J gene TRBJ1-2; D unclear. The CDR3 has 12 residues. The germline V gene encodes CDR1 SGHTA and CDR2 FQGNSA. The V gene lost 5 bases and the J gene lost 7 bases, with 11 bases spanning the gap. CDR3 loop: CASSVPDVGYTF. CDR3 DNA: TGTGCCAGCAGCGTCCCGGACGTTGGCTACACCTTC.

The chain is built from TRBV28 and TRBJ2-7, with D possibly being TRBD2 (6 bases). The germline V gene has CDR1 MDHEN and CDR2 SYDVKM. The V end was cut by 10 bases, the J end by 4 bases, with 20 bases between. This CDR3 is 14 amino acids long. The CDR3: CATEGPPREYEQYF. The CDR3 DNA reads TGTGCCACGGAGGGACCCCCCCGGGAATACGAGCAGTACTTC.

This chain connects TRBV7-2 to TRBJ1-3; D remains unclear. The CDR3 consists of 16 residues. The germline V and J ends were trimmed by 5 bases and 0 bases, with 14 bases remaining between them. Germline values: CDR1 SGHTA, CDR2 FQGNSA. The CDR3 coding sequence is TGTGCCAGCAGCCCCAAGGGTGGCATCTCTGGAAACACCATATATTTT. It encodes CASSPKGGISGNTIYF.

The chain links TRBV18 to TRBJ1-5; 7 nucleotides align to TRBD1. With 5 bases clipped from V and 5 bases from J, the junction kept 12 bases outside the gene matches. CDR1 KGHSH and CDR2 LQKENI come from the germline V gene. This CDR3 has 16 amino acids. This CDR3 reads CASSTGAGGPYQPQHF. The CDR3 nucleotides are TGTGCCAGCTCAACAGGAGCAGGGGGTCCCTATCAGCCCCAGCATTTT.

This clone was counted a single time. J is TRBJ1-4 and V is TRBV19; 7 bases fit TRBD1. The junction had 4 bases not matched to a gene; V was cut back by 7 bases and J by 2 bases. This CDR3 has 14 amino acids. Per germline, CDR1 LNHDA and CDR2 SQIVND (reference sequence). As DNA, the CDR3 is TGTGCCAGTACCCCGACAGGGACTAATGAAAAACTGTTTTTT. It specifies CASTPTGTNEKLFF.

The genes are TRBV2 and TRBJ1-2; no definite D call. The CDR3 extends over 12 amino acids. V was pared by 2 bases and J by 5 bases, with 6 bases between. Germline CDR1 is SNHLY and CDR2 is FYNNEI. The CDR3 sequence: CASSELGYGYTF. The CDR3 bases are TGTGCCAGCAGTGAACTGGGATATGGCTACACCTTC. Full variable domain (remainder filled in from reference TRBV2 and TRBJ1-2): EPEVTQTPSHQVTQMGQEVILRCVPISNHLYFYWYRQILGQKVEFLVSFYNNEISEKSEIFDDQFSVERPDGSNFTLKIRSTKLEDSAMYFCASSELGYGYTFGSGTRLTVV.

This chain links TRBV4-3 with TRBJ1-1; D is unclear. V gave up 4 bases and J gave up 1 base, with 10 bases separating them. From germline, CDR1 is LGHNA and CDR2 YSLEER. The CDR3 runs to 14 residues. The CDR3 DNA reads as TGCGCCAGCAGCCCTAAAGTTAAGAACACTGAAGCTTTCTTT. Amino acids: CASSPKVKNTEAFF.

The CDR3 reads CASSSTDTQYF. In DNA, the CDR3 is TGTGCCAGCAGTAGCACAGATACGCAGTATTTT. V usage is TRBV5-4 and J usage is TRBJ2-3; D is uncertain. V was pared by 5 bases and J by 0 bases, with 1 base between. The CDR3 is made up of 11 amino acids. The V gene's germline CDR1 is SGHNT and CDR2 YYREEE (reference sequence).

This clone was detected only once. V is TRBV28 and J is TRBJ2-2; 7 bases are a match to TRBD1. This CDR3 is built from 16 residues. With V trimmed by 6 bases and J by 2 bases, 9 bases remained unmatched. The germline V gene has CDR1 MDHEN and CDR2 SYDVKM. Here the CDR3 reads CASSHARQGNTGELFF. The CDR3, as DNA: TGTGCCAGCAGCCACGCTAGACAGGGTAACACCGGGGAGCTGTTTTTT.

The chain carries TRBV19 and TRBJ2-7; 8 bases map to TRBD1. The V gene's germline CDR1 is LNHDA and CDR2 SQIVND (reference sequence). V was pared by 3 bases and J by 3 bases, with 13 bases of the junction left unmatched. The CDR3 sequence is 17 residues long. The CDR3 reads CASSMDPSWTGIYEQYF. The CDR3 DNA reads TGTGCCAGTAGTATGGATCCTTCCTGGACAGGGATCTACGAGCAGTACTTC.

The V gene is TRBV5-4, the J gene TRBJ2-3; 9 positions match TRBD1. V shed 4 bases, J shed 14 bases, and the junction held 14 bases outside the gene matches. This CDR3 contains 14 residues. Germline V gene sequence: CDR1 SGHNT, CDR2 YYREEE (reference sequence). The DNA of the CDR3 is TGTGCCAGCAGCGTGGGGGGAACAGGGGGCACACCGTATTTT. The encoded protein is CASSVGGTGGTPYF.

This chain uses TRBV5-1 with TRBJ1-2; D possibly corresponds to TRBD1 (5 bases). V was cut by 0 bases and J by 7 bases, with 25 bases left in between. The CDR3 is 18 residues long. Germline V gene sequence: CDR1 SGHRS, CDR2 YFSETQ. The CDR3 DNA reads TGCGCCAGCAGCTTGGCCGGGCAGGGAACGGGCCGAAGTCCTGGCTACACCTTC. It is translated as CASSLAGQGTGRSPGYTF.

This clone was seen a single time. V and J are TRBV5-1 and TRBJ2-7; unclear D gene. The V gene's germline CDR1 is SGHRS and CDR2 YFSETQ. The germline V and J ends were trimmed by 2 bases and 6 bases, with 12 bases remaining between them. This CDR3 has 13 residues. CDR3 protein: CASSFDVGLEQYF. The CDR3 DNA sequence: TGCGCCAGCAGCTTTGACGTGGGTCTCGAGCAGTACTTC. The full variable domain, rest sourced from reference TRBV5-1 and TRBJ2-7, is KAGVTQTPRYLIKTRGQQVTLSCSPISGHRSVSWYQQTPGQGLQFLFEYFSETQRNKGNFPGRFSGRQFSNSRSEMNVSTLELGDSALYLCASSFDVGLEQYFGPGTRLTVT.

The chain employs TRBV10-3 and TRBJ2-3; no definite D call. The germline V and J ends were trimmed by 2 bases and 3 bases, with 3 bases remaining between them. CDR1 is ENHRY, CDR2 SYGVKD, per germline. The CDR3 is 12 residues long. CDR3 in DNA: TGTGCCATCAGTGAGCAAACAGATACGCAGTATTTT. Protein: CAISEQTDTQYF.

This clone was found a few times. The chain uses TRBV6-5 and TRBJ1-6, with a possible D match to TRBD1 (5 bases). Trimming took 2 bases from V and 10 from J, leaving 18 bases between them. Per germline, CDR1 MNHEY and CDR2 SVGAGI. The CDR3 has 16 residues. The CDR3 protein is CASSYMMGVTLSPLHF. Written as DNA, the CDR3 is TGTGCCAGCAGTTACATGATGGGGGTTACCCTCTCACCCCTCCACTTT.

The chain links TRBV19 to TRBJ2-2, with unresolved D. The germline gives CDR1 LNHDA, CDR2 SQIVND (reference sequence). The CDR3 runs to 12 residues. Trimming pared 4 bases from V and 5 bases from J, leaving 5 bases between. CDR3 in amino acids: CASSTGTGELFF. As DNA, the CDR3 is TGTGCCAGTAGTACCGGGACCGGGGAGCTGTTTTTT.

V and J are TRBV30 and TRBJ2-7; no reliable D call. There are 13 residues in the CDR3. V shed 3 bases and J shed 6 bases, with 15 bases lying between them. The germline V gene encodes CDR1 GTSNPN and CDR2 SVGIG (reference sequence). CDR3 residues: CAWRPRGMGEQYF. The CDR3 DNA reads TGTGCCTGGAGACCCCGAGGCATGGGCGAGCAGTACTTC.

This rearrangement joins TRBV6-6 to TRBJ2-7, with D tentatively TRBD1 (5 bases). Germline-derived CDR1 and CDR2 are MNHNY and SVGAGI (reference sequence). This CDR3 is 12 amino acids long. Trimming pared 5 bases from V and 4 bases from J, leaving 9 bases between. CDR3 amino acids: CASSATDYEQYF. The CDR3 nucleotides are TGTGCCAGCAGTGCGACAGATTACGAGCAGTACTTC.